This TCR beta chain was sequenced for a study of cytomegalovirus exposure and HLA in healthy donors. Study-wide findings and caveats: Analysis was carried out at a later point, and it linked a missense DCLRE1C variant to TCR beta V- and J-gene trimming.

Vbeta (60) and Jbeta (13) primers were used in the PCR. Only in-frame clones appear in the TCRdb table, and some are missing; sequencing was by immunoSEQ multiplex PCR. Of more than 75,000 clones in the sample, 70% to 80% were seen once. Germline values: CDR1 MNHNS, CDR2 SASEGT. V was shortened by 2 bases and J by 2 bases, with 12 bases between the two germline ends. The CDR3 totals 15 residues. With regard to this clone: Antigen specificity is unknown.

The chain employs TRBV6-1 and TRBJ1-2; D is ambiguous. The receptor was derived from a man aged 30 to 45 in good health and CMV-seronegative. The sample taken for sequencing was PBMCs. The CDR3 loop reads CASSEKVPQNYGYTF. The CDR3 DNA reads TGTGCCAGCAGTGAAAAAGTCCCACAGAACTATGGCTACACCTTC.